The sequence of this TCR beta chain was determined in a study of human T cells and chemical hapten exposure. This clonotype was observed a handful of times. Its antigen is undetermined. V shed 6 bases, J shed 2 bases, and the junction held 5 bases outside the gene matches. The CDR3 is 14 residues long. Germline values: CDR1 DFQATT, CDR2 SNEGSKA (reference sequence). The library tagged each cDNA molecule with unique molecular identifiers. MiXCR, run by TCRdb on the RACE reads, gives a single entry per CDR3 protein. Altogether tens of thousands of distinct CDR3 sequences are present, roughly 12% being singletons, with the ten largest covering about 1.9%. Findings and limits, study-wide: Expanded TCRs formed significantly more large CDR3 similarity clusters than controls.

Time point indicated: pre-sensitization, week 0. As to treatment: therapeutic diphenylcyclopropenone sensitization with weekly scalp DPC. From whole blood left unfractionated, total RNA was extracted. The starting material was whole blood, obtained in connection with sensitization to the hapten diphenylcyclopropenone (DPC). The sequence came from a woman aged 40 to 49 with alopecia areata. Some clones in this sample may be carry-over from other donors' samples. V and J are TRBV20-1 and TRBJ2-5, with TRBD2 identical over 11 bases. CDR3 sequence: CSATRTSGQETQYF. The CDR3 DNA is TGCAGTGCCACCAGGACTAGCGGGCAAGAGACCCAGTACTTC.